The 3 T cell receptor beta chains presented below share a single source sample, sequenced in a study of blood T cell repertoires in COVID-19. Data came from immunoSEQ multiplex PCR; TCRdb stores just in-frame clones and leaves some out. The table shows approximately 170,000 clones, with roughly 80% occurring only once. What was sequenced was peripheral blood. The receptor set was obtained from a human donor with acute or convalescent COVID-19. The donor label of this sample is uncertain.

The V call is TRBV19, the J call TRBJ1-6; TRBD1 agrees at 9 bases. Germline V gene lookup returns CDR1 LNHDA and CDR2 SQIVND (reference sequence). The CDR3 is 18 residues long. The junction had 12 bases not matched to a gene; V was cut back by 4 bases and J by 5 bases. The CDR3 loop reads CASSRGTGMGKDNSPLHF. In DNA form, the CDR3 reads TGTGCCAGTAGTAGAGGGACAGGGATGGGAAAGGATAATTCACCCCTCCACTTT.

This chain links TRBV30 with TRBJ2-3, with D tentatively TRBD1 (5 bases). The V gene lost 4 bases and the J gene lost 3 bases, with 17 bases spanning the gap. CDR1 is GTSNPN, CDR2 SVGIG, per germline (reference sequence). This CDR3 is built from 15 residues. The DNA of the CDR3 is TGTGCCTGGACTCTCGAAGGGGTTTTTACAGATACGCAGTATTTT. This encodes CAWTLEGVFTDTQYF.

This chain uses TRBV5-1 with TRBJ1-2; 8 bases align to TRBD1. CDR3 size: 15 residues. V gave up 0 bases and J gave up 6 bases; unmatched junction bases: 7. Looked up from germline, CDR1 is SGHRS and CDR2 is YFSETQ. The CDR3 nucleotides read TGCGCCAGCAGCTTGGGGACAGGGCGGGCTAATGGCTACACCTTC. It codes for CASSLGTGRANGYTF.